This TCR beta chain was captured by sequencing in a study of blood T cell repertoires in COVID-19 (dated by TCRdb to 2019 to 2021). About the study as a whole: Collaborator samples came from the United States, Italy and Spain and covered acute and convalescent phases of COVID-19. The material from the prospective study consisted of cDNA or gDNA derived from T cells, B-cell-depleted T cells, or PBMCs. Subjects who had been exposed to COVID-19, were actively infected with it, or had recovered from it provided the deeply sampled blood TCRbeta repertoires that made up the dataset. The repertoires were released in a freely available public database intended as a resource for research on the immune response to SARS-CoV-2. Samples were obtained from the ongoing ImmuneRACE study (first 160 participants) and from approximately 1,200 subjects provided by 6 global collaborators. A de-identified subject ID, COVID-19 status, age in years and sex were almost always included in the sample metadata. Where available, HLA class I and class II types were obtained from metadata supplied by the sample provider rather than from assay-based typing. The research as a whole found: The quantity of clinical and demographic metadata differed by source and by participant and was supplied without curation.

In the prospective study, participants were roughly 18 to 89 years old, resided in around 25 geographic areas of the United States, and were enrolled through a virtual design. To assign participants to cohorts, the prospective study relied on clinical history that participants themselves reported in a screening survey and a study questionnaire. For ImmuneRACE Cohort 3, a participant was defined as recovered based on two consecutive negative NP/OP PCR tests, clearance by a healthcare professional, or resolution of symptoms. Each participant in the prospective study had whole blood, serum and a nasopharyngeal or oropharyngeal swab collected by mobile phlebotomists. Participants in the prospective study had the option to provide additional blood draws and questionnaires over a roughly 2-month period. Prospective study blood samples were shipped either frozen or at room temperature before DNA extraction.

This clone was recorded a few times. What this receptor recognizes is not known. It has no much larger one-base neighbor in the sample; base qualities were not kept. Germline trimming amounts to 6 bases on V and 2 bases on J, with 8 as the count of junction bases outside the gene matches. Looking up the germline V gene yields CDR1 SNHLY and CDR2 FYNNEI. Its CDR3 holds 15 amino acids, cysteine through phenylalanine. The retained sequence is limited to the CDR3, 45 bases, with the frame set at the first base. TCRbeta CDR3 regions were amplified from genomic DNA using the immunoSEQ Assay, a bias-controlled multiplex PCR. The published analysis was carried out like this. Nucleated cell counts per sample were estimated from amplification of reference gene primers within the assay. To quantify the absolute abundance of each unique TCRbeta CDR3 rearrangement, sequence reads were collapsed and filtered. Productive Simpson clonality was computed per sample as the square root of Simpson's diversity index over productive rearrangements. Sourced from immuneACCESS, this table was stored by TCRdb with only in-frame sequences that have V and J called. A share of the clones is absent; for the studies checked, an unresolved V gene accounts for under half, and the remainder has no known explanation. Clone size and V and J calls were adopted from that table, with D and trimming inferred from the DNA. The sample table lists 150,000 to 200,000 clones, over 80% of them with a count of one. The ten largest clonotypes hold roughly 13% of the sample.

Recombination linked TRBV2 to TRBJ2-7, and TRBD2 aligns with 9 junction nucleotides. Sequenced material: PBMCs or T cells enriched from blood (not recorded which). The sequence was collected from a woman in her sixties who had recovered from COVID-19. CDR3 region: CASRSTSGGTYEQYF. The nucleotide sequence reads as follows: TGTGCCAGCAGGTCGACTAGCGGTGGGACCTACGAGCAGTACTTC.